Listed below are T cell receptor beta chains from one sample, sequenced in a study of CD8+ T cells in alopecia areata. TCRdb's copy holds only in-frame clones and misses some; the assay was immunoSEQ multiplex PCR. The table includes some 180,000 clones, 50% to 70% detected once. The sequences come from CD4+ T cells sorted from blood, collected at week 0. The receptors stem from a human donor with alopecia areata. Both conserved end residues are part of each CDR3. A D gene is named only where the DNA matches it firmly. Not all rows give a size; the values are once, few, many and, for expanded clones, a class.

>TRBJ1-2|TRBV15|.|.
CATSSPSGYTF
TGTGCCACCAGCAGCCCCTCCGGCTACACCTTC
>TRBJ2-1|TRBV2|.|.
CATTPSSYNEQFF
TGTGCCACCACCCCTAGCTCCTACAATGAGCAGTTCTTC
>TRBJ2-3|TRBV5-1|.|.
CASSPYTDTQYF
TGCGCCAGCAGCCCCTACACAGATACGCAGTATTTT
>TRBJ1-4|TRBV5-4|.|.
CASSPTGGNNEKLFF
TGTGCCAGCAGCCCCACCGGGGGAAATAATGAAAAACTGTTTTTT
>TRBJ2-1|TRBV29-1|few|.
CSTRGSPGGHEQFF
TGCAGCACCCGCGGCAGCCCGGGCGGCCATGAGCAGTTCTTC
>TRBJ1-4|TRBV4-3|.|.
CASSQDWRMSEKLFF
TGCGCCAGCAGCCAAGATTGGAGAATGAGTGAAAAACTGTTTTTT
>TRBJ1-1|TRBV7-9|few|.
CASSLDSAGAFF
TGTGCCAGCAGCTTAGACTCTGCGGGGGCTTTCTTT
>TRBJ1-1|TRBV30|.|.
CAWSLRQMNTEAFF
TGTGCCTGGAGTCTCAGGCAGATGAACACTGAAGCTTTCTTT
>TRBJ1-1|TRBV7-2|few|.
CASSLDLGRYTEAFF
TGTGCCAGCAGCTTAGATTTGGGGAGATACACTGAAGCTTTCTTT
>TRBJ2-3|TRBV29-1|.|.
CSVAPKLTDTQYF
TGCAGCGTTGCTCCCAAGCTCACAGATACGCAGTATTTT
>TRBJ2-2|TRBV27|.|.
CASSLYGSGELFF
TGTGCCAGCAGTTTATATGGATCCGGGGAGCTGTTTTTT
>TRBJ1-4|TRBV10-3|.|.
CAISESGTGRNEKLFF
TGTGCCATCAGTGAGTCTGGAACAGGCCGAAATGAAAAACTGTTTTTT
>TRBJ1-6|TRBV27|few|TRBD1
CASSWDRATSPLHF
TGTGCCAGCAGTTGGGACAGGGCAACTTCACCCCTCCACTTT
>TRBJ1-1|TRBV9|.|.
CASSVGSGVGNTEAFF
TGTGCCAGCAGCGTAGGGAGCGGGGTGGGGAACACTGAAGCTTTCTTT
>TRBJ2-5|TRBV7-7|few|TRBD2
CASSLTGTSGGAAQYF
TGTGCCAGCAGCTTAACCGGGACTAGCGGGGGGGCCGCCCAGTACTTC
>TRBJ2-4|TRBV7-2|few|TRBD1
CASSTRTGGVAKNIQYF
TGTGCCAGCAGCACCCGGACAGGCGGTGTAGCCAAAAACATTCAGTACTTC
>TRBJ2-7|TRBV15|.|.
CATSRDVSRGQLYEQYF
TGTGCCACCAGCAGAGATGTCAGTCGGGGGCAGCTCTACGAGCAGTACTTC
>TRBJ1-1|TRBV29-1|few|.
CSVAGRANTEAFF
TGCAGCGTTGCTGGCAGGGCAAACACTGAAGCTTTCTTT
>TRBJ2-3|TRBV5-1|.|TRBD1
CASSPWTGPDTQYF
TGCGCCAGCAGCCCCTGGACAGGTCCAGATACGCAGTATTTT
>TRBJ2-1|TRBV9|.|.
CASSVRPFNEQFF
TGTGCCAGCAGCGTCCGGCCCTTCAATGAGCAGTTCTTC
>TRBJ1-1|TRBV19|.|TRBD1
CASSTQGARAEAFF
TGTGCCAGTAGTACACAGGGGGCGCGTGCTGAAGCTTTCTTT
>TRBJ2-7|TRBV29-1|.|.
CSVSKAGIYEQYF
TGCAGCGTCTCCAAAGCCGGTATCTACGAGCAGTACTTC
>TRBJ1-2|TRBV29-1|.|.
CSVEGPNGYTF
TGCAGCGTTGAAGGGCCAAATGGCTACACCTTC
>TRBJ1-1|TRBV7-9|.|.
CASSFGGSTEAFF
TGTGCCAGCAGCTTTGGAGGCTCCACTGAAGCTTTCTTT
>TRBJ2-6|TRBV9|once|.
CASSTGGAGANVLTF
TGTGCCAGCAGCACCGGTGGGGCTGGGGCCAACGTCCTGACTTTC
>TRBJ1-2|TRBV5-6|.|TRBD1
CASSLSGGYGYTF
TGTGCCAGCAGCTTATCAGGGGGTTATGGCTACACCTTC
>TRBJ1-2|TRBV29-1|.|.
CSVDRVRGGYTF
TGCAGCGTTGATCGCGTTCGGGGGGGCTACACCTTC
>TRBJ2-7|TRBV7-2|few|TRBD2
CASSPTPGLAVLEQYF
TGTGCCAGCAGCCCGACTCCGGGACTAGCGGTTCTGGAGCAGTACTTC
>TRBJ1-1|TRBV11-2|.|.
CASSLTHLVEAFF
TGTGCCAGCAGCTTAACCCACCTAGTTGAAGCTTTCTTT
>TRBJ1-1|TRBV5-6|.|.
CASSQDSKLNTEAFF
TGTGCCAGCAGCCAGGACAGCAAATTGAACACTGAAGCTTTCTTT
>TRBJ2-3|TRBV7-2|.|TRBD2
CASSLAGTGGTDTQYF
TGTGCCAGCAGCTTAGCGGGGACGGGGGGGACAGATACGCAGTATTTT
>TRBJ2-5|TRBV4-3|medium-sized|.
CASSQASGEETQYF
TGCGCCAGCAGCCAAGCATCTGGGGAAGAGACCCAGTACTTC
>TRBJ2-5|TRBV11-2|.|.
CASSLRKEGKETQYF
TGTGCCAGCAGCTTAAGAAAAGAAGGAAAAGAGACCCAGTACTTC
>TRBJ2-6|TRBV18|.|.
CASSPRQASGANVLTF
TGTGCCAGCTCACCGCGACAGGCCTCTGGGGCCAACGTCCTGACTTTC
>TRBJ2-2|TRBV2|.|TRBD1
CASRPGQTNTGELFF
TGTGCCAGCAGACCGGGACAGACGAACACCGGGGAGCTGTTTTTT
>TRBJ2-2|TRBV7-6|few|TRBD1
CASSPGTVNTGELFF
TGTGCCAGCAGCCCCGGGACAGTCAACACCGGGGAGCTGTTTTTT
>TRBJ2-3|TRBV15|.|.
CATSRGLFTDTQYF
TGTGCCACCAGCAGGGGCCTATTCACAGATACGCAGTATTTT
>TRBJ2-3|TRBV29-1|.|TRBD1
CSVGQVLTDTQYF
TGCAGCGTCGGACAGGTCCTCACAGATACGCAGTATTTT
>TRBJ1-1|TRBV30|.|.
CAWRFRTANTEAFF
TGTGCCTGGAGATTTAGGACAGCGAACACTGAAGCTTTCTTT
>TRBJ1-2|TRBV5-6|.|.
CASSLSPSSGSYGYTF
TGTGCCAGCAGCTTATCTCCCTCAAGCGGGAGCTATGGCTACACCTTC
>TRBJ1-6|TRBV6-1|.|.
CASSATTTRNSPLHF
TGTGCCAGCAGTGCCACGACTACCCGGAATTCACCCCTCCACTTT
>TRBJ1-5|TRBV6-1|.|.
CASSPGQIGQPQHF
TGTGCCAGCAGTCCTGGACAGATCGGTCAGCCCCAGCATTTT
>TRBJ1-2|TRBV29-1|.|.
CSVDEGRIYGYTF
TGCAGCGTTGATGAGGGGCGCATCTATGGCTACACCTTC
>TRBJ2-1|TRBV7-2|.|.
CASTPEGGAYNEQFF
TGTGCCAGCACCCCGGAGGGGGGGGCTTACAATGAGCAGTTCTTC
>TRBJ2-7|TRBV30|few|.
CAWSALGDLAYEQYF
TGTGCCTGGAGTGCCCTTGGTGATCTAGCCTACGAGCAGTACTTC
>TRBJ1-5|TRBV14|.|.
CASSQDLSQPQHF
TGTGCCAGCAGCCAAGATTTGAGTCAGCCCCAGCATTTT
>TRBJ1-2|TRBV29-1|.|TRBD1
CSVDPGGTF
TGCAGCGTTGACCCAGGGGGCACCTTC
>TRBJ2-4|TRBV7-2|.|.
CASSQRQLAKNIQYF
TGTGCCAGCAGCCAACGACAGTTAGCCAAAAACATTCAGTACTTC
>TRBJ2-2|TRBV9|.|.
CASRRQSDTGELFF
TGTGCCAGCCGCCGCCAGTCGGACACCGGGGAGCTGTTTTTT
>TRBJ2-2|TRBV30|.|.
CAFQKPGPTGELFF
TGTGCCTTCCAAAAGCCAGGGCCCACCGGGGAGCTGTTTTTT
>TRBJ2-7|TRBV7-9|.|.
CASSLYGTSSYEQYF
TGTGCCAGCAGCTTATACGGGACTTCCTCCTACGAGCAGTACTTC